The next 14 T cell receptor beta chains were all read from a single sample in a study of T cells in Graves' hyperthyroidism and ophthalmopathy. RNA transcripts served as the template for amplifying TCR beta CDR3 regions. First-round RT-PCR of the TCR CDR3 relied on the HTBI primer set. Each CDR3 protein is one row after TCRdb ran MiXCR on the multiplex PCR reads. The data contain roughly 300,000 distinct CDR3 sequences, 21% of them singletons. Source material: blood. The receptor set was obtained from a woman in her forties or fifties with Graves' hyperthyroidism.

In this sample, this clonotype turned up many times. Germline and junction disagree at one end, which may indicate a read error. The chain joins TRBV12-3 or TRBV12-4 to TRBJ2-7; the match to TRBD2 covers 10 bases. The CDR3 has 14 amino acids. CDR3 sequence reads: CASKSGTSDYKQYF. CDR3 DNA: TGTGCCAGCAAATCCGGGACTAGCGACTACAAGCAGTACTTC.

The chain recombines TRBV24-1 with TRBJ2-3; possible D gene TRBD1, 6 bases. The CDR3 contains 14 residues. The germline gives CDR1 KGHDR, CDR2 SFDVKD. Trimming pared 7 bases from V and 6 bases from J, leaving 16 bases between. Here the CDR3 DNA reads TGTGCCACCAGCAGGGACACCTTCAGGGATACGCAGTATTTT. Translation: CATSRDTFRDTQYF.

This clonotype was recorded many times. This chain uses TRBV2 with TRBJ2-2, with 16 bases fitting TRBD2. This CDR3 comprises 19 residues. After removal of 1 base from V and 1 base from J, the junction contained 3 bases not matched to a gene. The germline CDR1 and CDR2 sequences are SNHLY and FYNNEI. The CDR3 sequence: CASSEGGLAGGKNTGELFF. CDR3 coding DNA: TGTGCCAGCAGTGAAGGGGGACTAGCGGGGGGGAAGAACACCGGGGAGCTGTTTTTT. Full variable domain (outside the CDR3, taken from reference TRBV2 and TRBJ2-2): EPEVTQTPSHQVTQMGQEVILRCVPISNHLYFYWYRQILGQKVEFLVSFYNNEISEKSEIFDDQFSVERPDGSNFTLKIRSTKLEDSAMYFCASSEGGLAGGKNTGELFFGEGSRLTVL.

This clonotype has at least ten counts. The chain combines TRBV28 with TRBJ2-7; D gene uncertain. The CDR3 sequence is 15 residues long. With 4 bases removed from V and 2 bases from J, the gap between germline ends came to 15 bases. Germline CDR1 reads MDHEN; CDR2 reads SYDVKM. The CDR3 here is CASSSLETPTYEQYF. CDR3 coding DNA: TGTGCCAGCAGTTCTTTGGAGACACCGACCTACGAGCAGTACTTC. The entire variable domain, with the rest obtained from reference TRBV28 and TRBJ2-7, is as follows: DVKVTQSSRYLVKRTGEKVFLECVQDMDHENMFWYRQDPGLGLRLIYFSYDVKMKEKGDIPEGYSVSREKKERFSLILESASTNQTSMYLCASSSLETPTYEQYFGPGTRLTVT.

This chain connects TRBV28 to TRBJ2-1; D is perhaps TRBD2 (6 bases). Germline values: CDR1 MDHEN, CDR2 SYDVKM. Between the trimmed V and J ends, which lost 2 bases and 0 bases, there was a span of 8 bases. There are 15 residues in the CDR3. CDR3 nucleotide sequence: TGTGCCAGCAGTTTAATCGGGGGCTCCTACAATGAGCAGTTCTTC. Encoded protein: CASSLIGGSYNEQFF.

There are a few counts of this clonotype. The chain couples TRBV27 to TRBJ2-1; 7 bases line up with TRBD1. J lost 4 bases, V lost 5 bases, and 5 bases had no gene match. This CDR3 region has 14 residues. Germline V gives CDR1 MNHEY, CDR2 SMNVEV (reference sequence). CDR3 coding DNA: TGTGCCAGCAGTCTCCTGGGACAGTACAATGAGCAGTTCTTC. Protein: CASSLLGQYNEQFF.

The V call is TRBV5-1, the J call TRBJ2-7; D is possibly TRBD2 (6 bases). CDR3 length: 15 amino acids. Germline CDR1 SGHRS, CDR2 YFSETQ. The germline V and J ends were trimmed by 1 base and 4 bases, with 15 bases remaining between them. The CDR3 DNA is TGCGCCAGCAGCTTGATGGCGGGGACTCCTTACGAGCAGTACTTC. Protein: CASSLMAGTPYEQYF.

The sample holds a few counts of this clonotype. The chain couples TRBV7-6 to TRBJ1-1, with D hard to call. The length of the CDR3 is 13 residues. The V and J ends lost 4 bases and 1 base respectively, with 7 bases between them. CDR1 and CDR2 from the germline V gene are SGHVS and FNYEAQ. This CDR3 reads CASSWRKNTEAFF. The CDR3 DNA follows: TGTGCCAGCAGCTGGAGAAAGAACACTGAAGCTTTCTTT.

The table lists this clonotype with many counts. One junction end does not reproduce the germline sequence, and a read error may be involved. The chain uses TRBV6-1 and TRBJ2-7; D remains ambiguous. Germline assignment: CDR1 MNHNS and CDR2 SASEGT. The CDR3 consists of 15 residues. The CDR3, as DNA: TGTGCCAGCAGTAACACCGATAGCCGCTCCTATGAGCAGTACTTC. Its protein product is CASSNTDSRSYEQYF.

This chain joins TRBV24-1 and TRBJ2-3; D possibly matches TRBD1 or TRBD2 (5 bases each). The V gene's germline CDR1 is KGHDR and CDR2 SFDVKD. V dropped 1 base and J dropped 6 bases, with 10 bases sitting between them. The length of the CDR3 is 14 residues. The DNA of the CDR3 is TGTGCCACCAGTGATTTTCGCAGGGAGGATACGCAGTATTTT. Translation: CATSDFRREDTQYF.

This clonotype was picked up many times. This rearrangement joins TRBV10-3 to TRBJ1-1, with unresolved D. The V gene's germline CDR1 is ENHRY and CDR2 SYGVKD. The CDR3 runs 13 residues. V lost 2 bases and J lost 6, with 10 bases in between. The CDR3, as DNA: TGTGCCATCAGTGAGAGAAGGGAGTCTGAAGCTTTCTTT. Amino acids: CAISERRESEAFF.

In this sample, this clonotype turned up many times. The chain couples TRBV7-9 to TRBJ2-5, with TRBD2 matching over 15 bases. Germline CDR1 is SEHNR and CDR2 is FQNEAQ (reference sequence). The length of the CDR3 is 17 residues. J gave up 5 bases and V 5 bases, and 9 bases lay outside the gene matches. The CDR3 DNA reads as TGTGCCAGCAGCCCTCGGACTAGCGGGAGGGCCTCGGAGACCCAGTACTTC. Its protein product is CASSPRTSGRASETQYF. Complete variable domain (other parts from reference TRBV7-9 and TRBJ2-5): DTGVSQNPRHKITKRGQNVTFRCDPISEHNRLYWYRQTLGQGPEFLTYFQNEAQLEKSRLLSDRFSAERPKGSFSTLEIQRTEQGDSAMYLCASSPRTSGRASETQYFGPGTRLLVL.

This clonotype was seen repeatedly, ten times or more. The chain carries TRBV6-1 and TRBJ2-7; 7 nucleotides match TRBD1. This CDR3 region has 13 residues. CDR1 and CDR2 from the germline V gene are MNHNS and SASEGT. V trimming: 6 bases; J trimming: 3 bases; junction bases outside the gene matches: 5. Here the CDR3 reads CASRNDRVYEQYF. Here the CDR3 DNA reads TGTGCCAGCAGAAACGACAGGGTCTACGAGCAGTACTTC.

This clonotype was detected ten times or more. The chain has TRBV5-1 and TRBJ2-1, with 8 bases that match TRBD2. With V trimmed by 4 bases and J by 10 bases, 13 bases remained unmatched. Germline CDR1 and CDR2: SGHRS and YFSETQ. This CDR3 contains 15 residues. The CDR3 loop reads CASSPGLTSAWEQFF. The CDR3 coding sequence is TGCGCCAGCAGCCCAGGCCTGACTAGCGCCTGGGAGCAGTTCTTC. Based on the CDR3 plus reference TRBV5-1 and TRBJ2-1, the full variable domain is KAGVTQTPRYLIKTRGQQVTLSCSPISGHRSVSWYQQTPGQGLQFLFEYFSETQRNKGNFPGRFSGRQFSNSRSEMNVSTLELGDSALYLCASSPGLTSAWEQFFGPGTRLTVL.